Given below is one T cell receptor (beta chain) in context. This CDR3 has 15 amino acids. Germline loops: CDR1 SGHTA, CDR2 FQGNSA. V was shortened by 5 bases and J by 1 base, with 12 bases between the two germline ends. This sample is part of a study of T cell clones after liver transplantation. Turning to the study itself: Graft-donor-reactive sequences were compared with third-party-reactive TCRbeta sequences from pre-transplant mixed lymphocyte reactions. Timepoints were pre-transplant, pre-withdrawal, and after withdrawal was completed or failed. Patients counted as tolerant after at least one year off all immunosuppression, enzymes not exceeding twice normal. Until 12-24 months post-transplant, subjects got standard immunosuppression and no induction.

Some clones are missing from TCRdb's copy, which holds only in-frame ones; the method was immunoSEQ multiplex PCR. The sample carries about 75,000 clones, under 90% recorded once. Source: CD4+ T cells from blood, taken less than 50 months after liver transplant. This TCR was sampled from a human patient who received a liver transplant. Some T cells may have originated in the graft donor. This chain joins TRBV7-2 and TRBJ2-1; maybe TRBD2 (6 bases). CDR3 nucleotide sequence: TGTGCCAGCAGCCTTAGGAGGGAGTCCTACAATGAGCAGTTCTTC. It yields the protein CASSLRRESYNEQFF.